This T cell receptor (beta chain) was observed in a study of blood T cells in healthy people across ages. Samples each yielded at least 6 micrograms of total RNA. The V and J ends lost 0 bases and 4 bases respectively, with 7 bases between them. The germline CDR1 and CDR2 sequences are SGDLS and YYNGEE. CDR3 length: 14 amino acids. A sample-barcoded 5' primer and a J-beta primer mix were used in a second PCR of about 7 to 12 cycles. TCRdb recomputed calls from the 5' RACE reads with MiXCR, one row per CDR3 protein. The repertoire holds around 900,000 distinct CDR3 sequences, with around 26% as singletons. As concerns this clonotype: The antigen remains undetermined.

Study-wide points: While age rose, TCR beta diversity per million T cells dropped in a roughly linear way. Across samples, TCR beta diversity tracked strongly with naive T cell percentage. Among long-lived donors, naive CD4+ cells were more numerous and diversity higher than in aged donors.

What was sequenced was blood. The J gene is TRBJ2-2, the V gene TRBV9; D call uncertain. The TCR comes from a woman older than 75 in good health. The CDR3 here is CASSVEPSTGELFF. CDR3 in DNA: TGTGCCAGCAGCGTAGAGCCCTCCACCGGGGAGCTGTTTTTT.